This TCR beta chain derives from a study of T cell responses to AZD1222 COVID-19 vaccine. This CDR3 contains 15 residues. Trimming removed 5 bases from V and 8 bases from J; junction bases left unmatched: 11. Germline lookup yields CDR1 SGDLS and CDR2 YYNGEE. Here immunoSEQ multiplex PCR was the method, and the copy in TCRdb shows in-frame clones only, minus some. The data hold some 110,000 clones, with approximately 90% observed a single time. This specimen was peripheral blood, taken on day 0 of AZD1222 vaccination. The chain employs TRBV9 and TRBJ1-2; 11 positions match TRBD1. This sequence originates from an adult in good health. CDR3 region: CASSQGGGTGGGYTF. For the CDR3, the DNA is TGTGCCAGCAGTCAAGGTGGTGGGACAGGGGGGGGCTACACCTTC.